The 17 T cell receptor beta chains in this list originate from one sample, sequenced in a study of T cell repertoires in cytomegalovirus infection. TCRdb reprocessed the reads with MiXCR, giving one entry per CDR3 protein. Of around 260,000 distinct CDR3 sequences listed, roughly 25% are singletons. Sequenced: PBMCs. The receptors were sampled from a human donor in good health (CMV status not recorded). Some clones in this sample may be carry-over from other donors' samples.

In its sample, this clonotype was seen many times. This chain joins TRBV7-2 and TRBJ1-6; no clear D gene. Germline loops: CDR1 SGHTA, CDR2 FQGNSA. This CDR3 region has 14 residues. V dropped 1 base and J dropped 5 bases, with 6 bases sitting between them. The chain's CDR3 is CASSLVGNNSPLHF. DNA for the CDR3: TGTGCCAGCAGCTTAGTCGGGAATAATTCACCCCTCCACTTT.

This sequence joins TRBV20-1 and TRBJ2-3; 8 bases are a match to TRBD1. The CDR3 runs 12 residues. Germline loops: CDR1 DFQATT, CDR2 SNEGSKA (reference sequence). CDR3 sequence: CSPTGAADTQYF. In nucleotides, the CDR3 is TGCAGCCCGACAGGGGCAGCAGATACGCAGTATTTT.

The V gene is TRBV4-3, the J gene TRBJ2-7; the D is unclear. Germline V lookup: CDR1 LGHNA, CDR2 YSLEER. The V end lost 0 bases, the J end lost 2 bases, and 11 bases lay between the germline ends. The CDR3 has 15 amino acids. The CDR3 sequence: CASSQERHSAYEQYF. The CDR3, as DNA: TGCGCCAGCAGCCAAGAACGACACTCTGCCTACGAGCAGTACTTC.

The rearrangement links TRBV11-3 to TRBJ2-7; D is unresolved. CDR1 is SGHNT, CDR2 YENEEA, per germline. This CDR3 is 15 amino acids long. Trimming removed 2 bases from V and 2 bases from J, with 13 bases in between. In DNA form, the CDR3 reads TGTGCCAGCAGCTTATCTTTCAGGCCTACCTACGAGCAGTACTTC. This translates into CASSLSFRPTYEQYF.

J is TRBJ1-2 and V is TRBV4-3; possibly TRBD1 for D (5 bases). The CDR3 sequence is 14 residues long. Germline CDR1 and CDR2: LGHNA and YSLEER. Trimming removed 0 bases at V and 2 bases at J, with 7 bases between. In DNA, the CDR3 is TGCGCCAGCAGCCAAGATTCAGGGAACTATGGCTACACCTTC. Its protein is CASSQDSGNYGYTF.

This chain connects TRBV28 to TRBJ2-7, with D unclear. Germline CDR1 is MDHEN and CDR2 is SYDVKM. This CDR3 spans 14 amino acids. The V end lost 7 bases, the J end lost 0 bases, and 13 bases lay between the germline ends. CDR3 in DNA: TGTGCCAGCATCTTGGGTGCCAGCTCCTACGAGCAGTACTTC. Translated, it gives CASILGASSYEQYF.

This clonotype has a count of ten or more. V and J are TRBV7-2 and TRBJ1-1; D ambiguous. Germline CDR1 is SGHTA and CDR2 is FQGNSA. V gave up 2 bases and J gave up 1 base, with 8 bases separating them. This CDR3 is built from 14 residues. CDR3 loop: CASSLTQTNTEAFF. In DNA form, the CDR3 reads TGTGCCAGCAGCTTAACACAGACGAACACTGAAGCTTTCTTT.

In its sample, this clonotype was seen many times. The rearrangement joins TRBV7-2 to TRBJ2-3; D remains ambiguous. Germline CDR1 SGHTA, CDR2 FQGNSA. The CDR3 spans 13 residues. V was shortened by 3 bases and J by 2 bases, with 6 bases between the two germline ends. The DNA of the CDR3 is TGTGCCAGCAGCTTCCGGATCACAGATACGCAGTATTTT. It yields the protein CASSFRITDTQYF.

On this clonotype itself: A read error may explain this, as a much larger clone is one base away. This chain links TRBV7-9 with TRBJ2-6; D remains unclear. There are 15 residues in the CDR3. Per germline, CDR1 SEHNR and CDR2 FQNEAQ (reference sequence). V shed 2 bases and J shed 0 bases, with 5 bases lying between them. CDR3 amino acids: CASSLILSGANVLTF. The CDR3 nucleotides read TGTGCCAGCAGCTTAATCCTCTCTGGGGCCAACGTCCTGACTTTC.

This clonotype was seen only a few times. CDR3 amino acids: CASSFKDTGELFF. CDR3 nucleotide sequence: TGTGCCAGCAGTTTCAAAGACACCGGGGAGCTGTTTTTT. This rearrangement joins TRBV12-3 or TRBV12-4 to TRBJ2-2, with D unclear. Trimming removed 3 bases at V and 3 bases at J, with 5 bases between. The CDR3 runs to 13 residues.

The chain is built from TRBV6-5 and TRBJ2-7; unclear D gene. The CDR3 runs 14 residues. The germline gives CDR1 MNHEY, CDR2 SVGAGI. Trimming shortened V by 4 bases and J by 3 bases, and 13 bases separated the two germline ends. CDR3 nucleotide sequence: TGTGCCAGCAGTTTCAGGAGTTGGGGCTACGAGCAGTACTTC. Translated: CASSFRSWGYEQYF.

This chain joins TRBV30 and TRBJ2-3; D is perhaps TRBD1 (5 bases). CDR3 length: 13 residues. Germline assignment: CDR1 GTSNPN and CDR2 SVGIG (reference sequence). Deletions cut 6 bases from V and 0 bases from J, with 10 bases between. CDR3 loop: CACRQKSTDTQYF. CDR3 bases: TGTGCCTGCAGACAGAAAAGCACAGATACGCAGTATTTT.

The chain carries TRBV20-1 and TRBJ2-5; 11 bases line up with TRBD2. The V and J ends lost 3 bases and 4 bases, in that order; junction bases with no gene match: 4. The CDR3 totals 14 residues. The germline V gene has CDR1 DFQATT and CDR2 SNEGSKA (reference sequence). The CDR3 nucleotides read TGCAGTGCTAGTAGCGGGAGGGCCACAGAGACCCAGTACTTC. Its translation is CSASSGRATETQYF.

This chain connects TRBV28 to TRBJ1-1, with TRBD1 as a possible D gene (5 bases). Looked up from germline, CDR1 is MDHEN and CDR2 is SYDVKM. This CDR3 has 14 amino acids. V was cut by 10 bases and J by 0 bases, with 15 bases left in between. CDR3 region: CATDGGNVNTEAFF. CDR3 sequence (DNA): TGTGCCACGGACGGGGGGAATGTGAACACTGAAGCTTTCTTT.

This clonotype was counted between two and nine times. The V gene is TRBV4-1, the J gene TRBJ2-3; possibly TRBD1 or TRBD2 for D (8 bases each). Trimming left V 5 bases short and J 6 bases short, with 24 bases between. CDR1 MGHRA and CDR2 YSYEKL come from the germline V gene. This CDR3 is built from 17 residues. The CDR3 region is CASSLDRVASGGDTQYF. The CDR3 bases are TGCGCCAGCAGCTTGGACAGGGTTGCATCGGGAGGGGATACGCAGTATTTT.

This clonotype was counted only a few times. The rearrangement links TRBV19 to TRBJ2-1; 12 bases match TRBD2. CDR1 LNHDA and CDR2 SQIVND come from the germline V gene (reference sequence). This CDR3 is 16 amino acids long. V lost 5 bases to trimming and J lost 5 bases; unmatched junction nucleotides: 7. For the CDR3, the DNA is TGTGCCAGTAGTCTCCCACTAGCGGGGGGACACAATGAGCAGTTCTTC. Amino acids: CASSLPLAGGHNEQFF.

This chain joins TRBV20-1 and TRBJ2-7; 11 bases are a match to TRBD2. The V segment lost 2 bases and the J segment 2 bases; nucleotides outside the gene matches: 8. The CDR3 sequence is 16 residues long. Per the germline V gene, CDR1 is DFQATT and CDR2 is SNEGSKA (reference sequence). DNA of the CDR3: TGCAGTGCTAGACTCCAAGGACTAGCGGGCCCCTACGAGCAGTACTTC. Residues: CSARLQGLAGPYEQYF.